Listed here are 29 T cell receptor beta chains from one sample, sequenced in a study of blood T cell repertoires in COVID-19. Method: immunoSEQ multiplex PCR; TCRdb's copy keeps in-frame clones and lacks some. The sample includes about 120,000 clones, around 80% of them seen just once. The sample comprised peripheral blood. The receptors here all came from an elderly woman with acute or convalescent COVID-19.

V gene TRBV30 combines with J gene TRBJ1-3; TRBD1 might be the D (5 bases). The CDR3 is made up of 14 amino acids. Germline assignment: CDR1 GTSNPN and CDR2 SVGIG (reference sequence). V lost 5 bases and J lost 4, with 15 bases in between. The CDR3 reads CAWSVGTPGNTIYF. The CDR3 DNA follows: TGTGCCTGGTCAGTAGGGACTCCCGGAAACACCATATATTTT.

The rearrangement links TRBV9 to TRBJ1-1; D gene ambiguous. CDR3 length: 13 amino acids. The germline V gene encodes CDR1 SGDLS and CDR2 YYNGEE. V was shortened by 4 bases and J by 1 base, with 8 bases between the two germline ends. This chain's CDR3 is CASSPHPNTEAFF. The CDR3 coding sequence is TGTGCCAGCAGCCCACACCCGAACACTGAAGCTTTCTTT. The variable domain in full, with the rest retrieved from reference TRBV9 and TRBJ1-1, is DSGVTQTPKHLITATGQRVTLRCSPRSGDLSVYWYQQSLDQGLQFLIQYYNGEERAKGNILERFSAQQFPDLHSELNLSSLELGDSALYFCASSPHPNTEAFFGQGTRLTVV.

J is TRBJ2-1 and V is TRBV5-4; D ambiguous. The CDR3 has 12 residues. Germline V CDR1 and CDR2: SGHNT, YYREEE (reference sequence). Trimming removed 7 bases from V and 9 bases from J, with 14 bases in between. CDR3 region: CASSGSRFEQFF. The CDR3 nucleotides are TGTGCCAGCTCGGGTAGCCGTTTTGAGCAGTTCTTC. Together with reference TRBV5-4 and TRBJ2-1, the CDR3 gives the full variable domain: ETGVTQSPTHLIKTRGQQVTLRCSSQSGHNTVSWYQQALGQGPQFIFQYYREEENGRGNFPPRFSGLQFPNYSSELNVNALELDDSALYLCASSGSRFEQFFGPGTRLTVL.

This chain joins TRBV16 and TRBJ2-5; D possibly corresponds to TRBD1 (6 bases). CDR1 and CDR2 from the germline V gene are KGHSY and FQNENV. Trimming pared 3 bases from V and 0 bases from J, leaving 8 bases between. The CDR3 has 14 amino acids. The CDR3 DNA is TGTGCCAGCAGCCATCGACAGGACCAAGAGACCCAGTACTTC. Its translation is CASSHRQDQETQYF.

This chain uses TRBV6-5 with TRBJ1-1, with D maybe TRBD1 (5 bases). This CDR3 region has 15 residues. V shed 1 base and J shed 3 bases, with 12 bases lying between them. CDR1 is MNHEY, CDR2 SVGAGI, per germline. The CDR3 DNA is TGTGCCAGCAGTTACTACCCAGGGATGGACACTGAAGCTTTCTTT. This sequence encodes CASSYYPGMDTEAFF.

This clone was seen only a few times. This chain connects TRBV9 to TRBJ1-1; D unclear. V was trimmed by 1 base and J by 3 bases, leaving 7 bases between them. Germline V CDR1 and CDR2: SGDLS, YYNGEE. The CDR3 has 13 residues. As DNA, the CDR3 is TGTGCCAGCAGCGTACAGGCAGACACTGAAGCTTTCTTT. It encodes CASSVQADTEAFF.

As to this clone: This specimen includes other DNA sequences encoding the same CDR3. The chain carries TRBV12-3 or TRBV12-4 and TRBJ1-2; D call uncertain. The CDR3 runs 13 residues. Between the trimmed V and J ends, which lost 2 bases and 0 bases, there was a span of 4 bases. The CDR3 nucleotides are TGTGCCAGCAGTTTAACGGCTAACTATGGCTACACCTTC. Translation gives CASSLTANYGYTF.

CDR3 sequence (DNA): TGTGCTAGTGCCCCGGGACAGGGACCCTACGAGCAGTACTTC. Amino acids: CASAPGQGPYEQYF. The chain employs TRBV12-5 and TRBJ2-7; 9 nucleotides line up with TRBD1. This CDR3 spans 14 amino acids. V lost 7 bases, J lost 2 bases, and 6 bases stayed unmatched. Per germline, CDR1 LGHNT and CDR2 FRNRAP.

This chain connects TRBV7-2 to TRBJ2-3; 9 nucleotides align to TRBD1. The CDR3 runs to 17 residues. The ends lost 5 bases at V and 4 bases at J; junction bases unmatched: 13. Per germline, CDR1 SGHTA and CDR2 FQGNSA. CDR3 protein: CASSPRPGQGKPDTQYF. CDR3 sequence (DNA): TGTGCCAGCAGCCCAAGACCCGGACAGGGGAAGCCAGATACGCAGTATTTT.

The CDR3 reads CASSDTSGRWDEQFF. The DNA for the CDR3 is TGTGCCAGCAGTGATACTAGCGGGAGGTGGGATGAGCAGTTCTTC. This chain uses TRBV6-2 or TRBV6-3 with TRBJ2-1; 12 bases are shared with TRBD2. CDR3 length equals 15 residues. V dropped 5 bases and J dropped 8; count of bases not matched to a gene: 7. CDR1 is MNHEY and CDR2 is SVGEGT in the germline V gene.

CDR3 nucleotide sequence: TGTGCCAGTAGACCGACAGGGCAGGTTCAGCCCCAGCATTTT. Its protein product is CASRPTGQVQPQHF. V gene TRBV19 combines with J gene TRBJ1-5; the match to TRBD1 covers 7 bases. CDR3 length: 14 amino acids. The germline V gene has CDR1 LNHDA and CDR2 SQIVND (reference sequence). The V segment lost 6 bases and the J segment 6 bases; nucleotides outside the gene matches: 8. The whole variable domain, filled in from reference TRBV19 and TRBJ1-5, reads DGGITQSPKYLFRKEGQNVTLSCEQNLNHDAMYWYRQDPGQGLRLIYYSQIVNDFQKGDIAEGYSVSREKKESFPLTVTSAQKNPTAFYLCASRPTGQVQPQHFGDGTRLSIL.

The V and J genes are TRBV2 and TRBJ1-2, with a weak D call TRBD1 (5 bases). In germline, CDR1 is SNHLY, CDR2 FYNNEI. The V gene lost 2 bases and the J gene lost 1 base, with 8 bases spanning the gap. The CDR3 has 14 amino acids. This CDR3 is CASSESRVNYGYTF. CDR3 bases: TGTGCCAGCAGTGAATCCAGGGTTAACTATGGCTACACCTTC.

The chain recombines TRBV13 with TRBJ2-2; 8 nucleotides agree with TRBD1. The CDR3 is 16 amino acids. Germline V lookup: CDR1 PRHDT, CDR2 FYEKMQ (reference sequence). V was pared by 5 bases and J by 1 base, with 6 bases of the junction left unmatched. CDR3 residues: CASSLPGGENTGELFF. CDR3 sequence (DNA): TGTGCCAGCAGCCTACCAGGGGGCGAGAACACCGGGGAGCTGTTTTTT.

This clone occurred once. The V gene is TRBV7-3, the J gene TRBJ1-1; perhaps TRBD1 as D (5 bases). Trimming cost V 3 bases and J 7 bases, with 9 bases left between them. CDR3 length equals 12 residues. Per the germline V gene, CDR1 is SGHTA and CDR2 is FQGTGA. The CDR3 bases are TGTGCCAGCAGCTTTCAGGGCAGTGAAGCTTTCTTT. Translation gives CASSFQGSEAFF.

This rearrangement joins TRBV6-2 or TRBV6-3 to TRBJ1-1, with 7 bases fitting TRBD1. Germline values: CDR1 MNHEY, CDR2 SVGEGT. V lost 2 bases, J lost 4 bases, and 4 bases stayed unmatched. This CDR3 comprises 14 residues. The CDR3 loop reads CASSYRQGSTEAFF. CDR3 nucleotides: TGTGCCAGCAGTTACCGACAGGGAAGCACTGAAGCTTTCTTT.

This chain joins TRBV11-2 and TRBJ2-2, with TRBD1 matching over 9 bases. V lost 5 bases and J lost 8; bases outside the gene matches: 6. The CDR3 consists of 14 residues. In germline, CDR1 is SGHAT, CDR2 FQNNGV. The CDR3 DNA is TGTGCCAGCAGCCCCACAGGGGGCGGAGGGGAGCTGTTTTTT. Protein sequence: CASSPTGGGGELFF.

The chain joins TRBV18 to TRBJ2-1, with TRBD2 identical over 7 bases. This CDR3 is built from 14 residues. The junction had 2 bases not matched to a gene; V was cut back by 3 bases and J by 3 bases. The germline CDR1 and CDR2 sequences are KGHSH and LQKENI. The CDR3 is CASSPLADYNEQFF. The CDR3 coding sequence is TGTGCCAGCTCACCGCTAGCGGACTACAATGAGCAGTTCTTC.

The rearrangement links TRBV28 to TRBJ1-5; D perhaps matches TRBD1 (5 bases). Deletions cut 6 bases from V and 2 bases from J, with 14 bases between. CDR3 length: 15 residues. Looked up from germline, CDR1 is MDHEN and CDR2 is SYDVKM. The CDR3 protein is CASSRGAVGNQPQHF. CDR3 nucleotides: TGTGCCAGCAGCCGCGGGGCAGTCGGCAATCAGCCCCAGCATTTT.

The chain links TRBV18 to TRBJ1-5; 7 bases agree with TRBD1. The germline CDR1 and CDR2 sequences are KGHSH and LQKENI. This CDR3 spans 15 amino acids. J gave up 2 bases and V 5 bases, and 6 bases lay outside the gene matches. The CDR3 region has the DNA TGTGCCAGCTCATCCGACAGGGTCGGCAATCAGCCCCAGCATTTT. It translates to CASSSDRVGNQPQHF.

The chain carries TRBV7-2 and TRBJ1-1; TRBD1 aligns across 8 bases. There are 15 residues in the CDR3. Germline V gene sequence: CDR1 SGHTA, CDR2 FQGNSA. V was pared by 2 bases and J by 1 base, with 3 bases of the junction left unmatched. CDR3 residues: CASSLHGTGNTEAFF. CDR3 DNA sequence: TGTGCCAGCAGCTTACATGGGACAGGGAACACTGAAGCTTTCTTT.

This clone was seen only a few times. The V call is TRBV6-5, the J call TRBJ1-4, with a weak D call TRBD1 (6 bases). CDR3 length: 15 residues. The ends were cut back, 5 bases at V and 3 bases at J, with 13 bases in the middle. From germline, CDR1 is MNHEY and CDR2 SVGAGI. Here the CDR3 reads CASSHQTGANEKLFF. The CDR3 DNA is TGTGCCAGCAGTCACCAGACAGGAGCTAATGAAAAACTGTTTTTT.

V is TRBV27 and J is TRBJ1-1; 7 bases map to TRBD1. The length of the CDR3 is 15 residues. Germline CDR1 and CDR2: MNHEY and SMNVEV (reference sequence). The V gene end was trimmed by 6 bases and the J gene end by 1 base; junction bases not matched to a gene: 8. The CDR3 protein is CASSLNRGSNTEAFF. CDR3 coding DNA: TGTGCCAGCAGCTTAAACAGGGGCTCGAACACTGAAGCTTTCTTT.

The chain employs TRBV5-5 and TRBJ1-1; D unclear. V gave up 2 bases and J gave up 9 bases, with 11 bases separating them. CDR1 and CDR2 (germline): SGHKS, YYEKEE (reference sequence). The CDR3 is 12 amino acids. The CDR3 loop reads CASSFSSSQAFF. The CDR3 DNA reads TGTGCCAGCAGCTTCTCCTCGTCCCAAGCTTTCTTT.

The chain combines TRBV19 with TRBJ2-5; 12 nucleotides agree with TRBD2. CDR1 is LNHDA and CDR2 is SQIVND in the germline V gene (reference sequence). The CDR3 consists of 16 residues. V lost 1 base, J lost 5 bases, and 5 bases stayed unmatched. The CDR3 loop reads CASSIVASGGGETQYF. The CDR3 coding sequence is TGTGCCAGTAGTATAGTGGCTAGCGGGGGGGGCGAGACCCAGTACTTC.

Only one count was recorded for this clone. This chain links TRBV7-3 with TRBJ1-1; tentatively, D is TRBD1 (5 bases). CDR3 length: 14 residues. Trimming took 5 bases from V and 2 from J, leaving 12 bases between them. Germline V gene lookup returns CDR1 SGHTA and CDR2 FQGTGA. The CDR3 sequence is CASSPQGVNTEAFF. The CDR3 DNA follows: TGTGCCAGCAGCCCGCAAGGGGTCAACACTGAAGCTTTCTTT.

This clone was seen only once. The chain recombines TRBV2 with TRBJ1-5, with TRBD1 identical over 8 bases. This CDR3 has 15 residues. Germline assignment: CDR1 SNHLY and CDR2 FYNNEI. With 3 bases clipped from V and 2 bases from J, the junction kept 3 bases outside the gene matches. The CDR3 spells CASSDVTGGNQPQHF. In DNA form, the CDR3 reads TGTGCCAGCAGTGACGTGACAGGGGGCAATCAGCCCCAGCATTTT.

The CDR3 spells CASSLGQINSPLHF. CDR3 nucleotide sequence: TGTGCCAGCAGCTTAGGGCAGATTAATTCACCCCTCCACTTT. The V and J genes are TRBV11-3 and TRBJ1-6; D uncertain. There are 14 residues in the CDR3. V was clipped by 1 base and J by 6 bases, with 7 bases between them. Germline CDR1 and CDR2: SGHNT and YENEEA.

This clone was observed a few times. J is TRBJ2-5 and V is TRBV5-5; a weak D match, TRBD2 (5 bases). This CDR3 spans 14 amino acids. Trimming removed 4 bases at V and 4 bases at J, with 14 bases between. Germline-derived CDR1 and CDR2 are SGHKS and YYEKEE (reference sequence). The CDR3 bases are TGTGCCAGCAGCCCTCGGGCGGGCGGAGAGACCCAGTACTTC. Translating it yields CASSPRAGGETQYF.

The chain joins TRBV21-1 to TRBJ2-4; no check of the table's D call, TRBD1, against the DNA was made. TRBV21-1 is tagged as a pseudogene. This CDR3 region has 18 residues. For the CDR3, the DNA is TGTGCCAGCAGGCGGGGACAGGGGTATCCTATAGCCAAAAACATTCAGTACTTC. Translating gives CASRRGQGYPIAKNIQYF.